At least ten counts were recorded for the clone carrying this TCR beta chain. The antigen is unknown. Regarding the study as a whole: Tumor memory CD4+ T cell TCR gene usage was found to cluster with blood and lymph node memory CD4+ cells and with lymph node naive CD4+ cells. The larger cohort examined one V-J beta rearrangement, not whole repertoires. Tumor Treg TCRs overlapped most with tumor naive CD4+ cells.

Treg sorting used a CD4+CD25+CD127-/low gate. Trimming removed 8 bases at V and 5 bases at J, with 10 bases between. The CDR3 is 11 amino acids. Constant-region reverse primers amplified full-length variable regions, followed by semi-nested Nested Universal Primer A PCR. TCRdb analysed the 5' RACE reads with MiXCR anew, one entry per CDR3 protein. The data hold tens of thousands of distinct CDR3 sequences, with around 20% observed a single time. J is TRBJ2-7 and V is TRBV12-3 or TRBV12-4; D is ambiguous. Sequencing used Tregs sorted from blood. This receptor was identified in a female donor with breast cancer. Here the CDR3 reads CASSKRHEQYF. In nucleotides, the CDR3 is TGTGCCAGCTCAAAAAGGCACGAGCAGTACTTC.